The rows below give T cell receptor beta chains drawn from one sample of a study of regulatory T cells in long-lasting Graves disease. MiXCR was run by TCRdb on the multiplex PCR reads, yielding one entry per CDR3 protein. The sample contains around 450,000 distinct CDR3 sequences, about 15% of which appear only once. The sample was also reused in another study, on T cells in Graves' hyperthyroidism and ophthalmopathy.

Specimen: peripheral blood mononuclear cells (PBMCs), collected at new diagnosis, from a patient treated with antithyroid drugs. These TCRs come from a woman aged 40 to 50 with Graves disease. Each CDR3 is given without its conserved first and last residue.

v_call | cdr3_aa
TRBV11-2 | ASSLGREYHEQY
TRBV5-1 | ASSHRKREGADTQY
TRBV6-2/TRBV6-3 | ASSYPLQRSSYNEQF
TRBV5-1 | ASSLLPGTKNEQY
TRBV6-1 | ASSEEGTSAYEQY
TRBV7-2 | ASSWSGTANTEAF
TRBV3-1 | ASSQDLIGDRGEQY
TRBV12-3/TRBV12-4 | ASIQTSDSYNEQF
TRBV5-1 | ASSQTGGLAEKLF
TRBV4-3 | ASSPGTGATYGYT
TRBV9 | ASSENLLTTGGYT
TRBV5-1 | ASSLERRGQETQY
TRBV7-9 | ASSLNSASLNSPLH
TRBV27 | ASSFGGTQY
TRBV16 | ASSQSRGLQPQH
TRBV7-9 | ASSTGLAGVVNEQF
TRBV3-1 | ASSQNKNYGYT
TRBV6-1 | ASSDAGQGYNEQF
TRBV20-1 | SARDLQTNGYT
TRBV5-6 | ASSLFRSSYNSLLH
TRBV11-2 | ASSPGLAEVQRDEQF
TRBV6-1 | ASSKTTTGEQY
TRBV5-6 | ASSSFGTGVPNTEAF
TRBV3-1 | ASSQKSYNEQF
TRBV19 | ASSIPAGEIYNEQF
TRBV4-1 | ASRLTASSYNSPLH
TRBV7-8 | ASSFDTPDEQY
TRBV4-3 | ASSQDQLDRTWGKLF
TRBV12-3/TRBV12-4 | ASSPRASGSDTYNEQF
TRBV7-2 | ASSPDLGADTEAF
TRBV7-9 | ASSLGPRVEQF
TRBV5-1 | ASSLDASVGGYNEQF